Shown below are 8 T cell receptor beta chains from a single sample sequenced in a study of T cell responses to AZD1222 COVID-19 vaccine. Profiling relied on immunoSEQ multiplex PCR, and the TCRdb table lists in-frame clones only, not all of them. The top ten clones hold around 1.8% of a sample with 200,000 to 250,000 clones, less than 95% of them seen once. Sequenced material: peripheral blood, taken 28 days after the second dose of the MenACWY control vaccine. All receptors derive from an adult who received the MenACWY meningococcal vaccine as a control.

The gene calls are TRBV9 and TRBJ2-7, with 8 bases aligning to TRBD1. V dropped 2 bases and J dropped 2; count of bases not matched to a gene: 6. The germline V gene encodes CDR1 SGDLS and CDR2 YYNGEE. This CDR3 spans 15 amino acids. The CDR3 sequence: CASSVLPQGAYEQYF. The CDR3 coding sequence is TGTGCCAGCAGCGTCCTCCCACAGGGGGCCTACGAGCAGTACTTC.

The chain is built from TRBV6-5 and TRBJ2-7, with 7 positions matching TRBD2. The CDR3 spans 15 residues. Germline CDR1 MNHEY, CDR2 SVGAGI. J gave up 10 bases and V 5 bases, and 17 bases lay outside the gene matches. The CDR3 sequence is CASSQNRGASGRQYF. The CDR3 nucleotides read TGTGCCAGCAGTCAGAACCGAGGGGCTAGCGGTCGTCAGTACTTC.

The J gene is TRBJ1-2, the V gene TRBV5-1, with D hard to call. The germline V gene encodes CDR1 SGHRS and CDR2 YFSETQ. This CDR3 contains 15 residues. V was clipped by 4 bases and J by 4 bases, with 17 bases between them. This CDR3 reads CASSQTGRPPYGYTF. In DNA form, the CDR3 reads TGCGCCAGCAGCCAGACGGGCAGGCCCCCCTATGGCTACACCTTC. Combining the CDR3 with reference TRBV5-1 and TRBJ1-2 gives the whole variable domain KAGVTQTPRYLIKTRGQQVTLSCSPISGHRSVSWYQQTPGQGLQFLFEYFSETQRNKGNFPGRFSGRQFSNSRSEMNVSTLELGDSALYLCASSQTGRPPYGYTFGSGTRLTVV.

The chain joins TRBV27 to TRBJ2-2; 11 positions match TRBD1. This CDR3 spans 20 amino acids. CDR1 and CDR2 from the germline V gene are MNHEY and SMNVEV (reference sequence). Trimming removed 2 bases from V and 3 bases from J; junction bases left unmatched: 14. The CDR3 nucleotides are TGTGCCAGCAGTTTAGCCGGGACAGGGGGTCTAGTAGGGGACACCGGGGAGCTGTTTTTT. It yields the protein CASSLAGTGGLVGDTGELFF.

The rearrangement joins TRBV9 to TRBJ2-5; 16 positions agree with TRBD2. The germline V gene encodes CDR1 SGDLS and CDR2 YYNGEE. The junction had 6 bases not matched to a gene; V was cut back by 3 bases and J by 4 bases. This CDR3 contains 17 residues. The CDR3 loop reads CASSAGLAGGPRETQYF. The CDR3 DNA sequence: TGTGCCAGCAGCGCGGGACTAGCGGGAGGGCCCAGAGAGACCCAGTACTTC.

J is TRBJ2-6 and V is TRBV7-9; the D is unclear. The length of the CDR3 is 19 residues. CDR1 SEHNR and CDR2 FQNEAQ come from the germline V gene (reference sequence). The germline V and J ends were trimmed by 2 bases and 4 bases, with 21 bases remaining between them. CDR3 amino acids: CASSLRLGPSTGGANVLTF. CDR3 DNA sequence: TGTGCCAGCAGCTTAAGGTTGGGTCCTTCGACCGGCGGGGCCAACGTCCTGACTTTC. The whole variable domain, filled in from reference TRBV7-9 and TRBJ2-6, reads DTGVSQNPRHKITKRGQNVTFRCDPISEHNRLYWYRQTLGQGPEFLTYFQNEAQLEKSRLLSDRFSAERPKGSFSTLEIQRTEQGDSAMYLCASSLRLGPSTGGANVLTFGAGSRLTVL.

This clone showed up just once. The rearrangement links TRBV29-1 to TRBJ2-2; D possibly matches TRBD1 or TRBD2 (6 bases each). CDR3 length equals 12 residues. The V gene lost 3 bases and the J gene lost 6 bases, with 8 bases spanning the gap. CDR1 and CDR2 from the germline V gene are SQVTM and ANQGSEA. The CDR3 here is CSVEGGPGELFF. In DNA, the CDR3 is TGCAGCGTTGAGGGGGGCCCCGGGGAGCTGTTTTTT.

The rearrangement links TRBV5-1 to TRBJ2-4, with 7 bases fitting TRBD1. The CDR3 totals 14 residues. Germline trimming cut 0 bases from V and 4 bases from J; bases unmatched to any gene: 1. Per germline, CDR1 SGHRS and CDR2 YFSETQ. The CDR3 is CASSLGQGKNIQYF. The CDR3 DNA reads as TGCGCCAGCAGCTTGGGACAGGGTAAAAACATTCAGTACTTC.